A single sample gave rise to the 32 T cell receptor beta chains below, sequenced in a study of early T cells in non-severe SARS-CoV-2 infection. Each CDR3 protein is one row after TCRdb ran MiXCR on the 5' RACE reads. In the table there are around 30,000 distinct CDR3 sequences, 3.5% to 5% of which are singletons. Material: whole blood. These receptors all come from an adult who was a healthcare worker with PCR-confirmed SARS-CoV-2 infection or an uninfected control (not recorded which).

The V call is TRBV20-1, the J call TRBJ1-2; a possible D gene is TRBD1 (6 bases). This CDR3 is built from 13 residues. Germline V gene lookup returns CDR1 DFQATT and CDR2 SNEGSKA (reference sequence). Trimming removed 6 bases from V and 7 bases from J, with 18 bases in between. In DNA, the CDR3 is TGCAGTGCCGGCTCCGGGACAACACGTGGCTACACCTTC. It is translated as CSAGSGTTRGYTF.

This chain uses TRBV28 with TRBJ2-2; 10 bases match TRBD1. The CDR3 runs 16 residues. Per germline, CDR1 MDHEN and CDR2 SYDVKM. V was clipped by 3 bases and J by 3 bases; unmatched bases: 4. DNA for the CDR3: TGTGCCAGCAGTTTCGGACAGGGGGATGACACCGGGGAGCTGTTTTTT. This gives the protein CASSFGQGDDTGELFF.

This clonotype has at least ten counts. The chain recombines TRBV5-4 with TRBJ2-7; TRBD2 aligns across 7 bases. After removal of 3 bases from V and 2 bases from J, the junction contained 5 bases not matched to a gene. Germline V lookup: CDR1 SGHNT, CDR2 YYREEE (reference sequence). The CDR3 sequence is 14 residues long. The CDR3 DNA reads as TGTGCCAGCAGCTCAGGGACTAATACCTACGAGCAGTACTTC. This gives the protein CASSSGTNTYEQYF.

This clonotype was counted only a few times. This chain uses TRBV29-1 with TRBJ2-3; 7 positions match TRBD2. Germline values: CDR1 SQVTM, CDR2 ANQGSEA. The CDR3 loop spans 15 amino acids. V shed 0 bases, J shed 2 bases, and the junction held 5 bases outside the gene matches. The DNA for the CDR3 is TGCAGCGTTGAAGAGGTGGCGGGAGTCACAGATACGCAGTATTTT. Its translation is CSVEEVAGVTDTQYF.

This clonotype has more than one count but fewer than ten. The rearrangement links TRBV7-3 to TRBJ2-3, with 11 bases identical to TRBD2. V gave up 5 bases and J gave up 6 bases; unmatched junction bases: 4. The CDR3 consists of 14 residues. Germline loops: CDR1 SGHTA, CDR2 FQGTGA. The CDR3 bases are TGTGCCAGCAGCCCTAGCGGGAGGCCCGATACGCAGTATTTT. It codes for CASSPSGRPDTQYF.

The chain has TRBV12-3 or TRBV12-4 and TRBJ1-2; 8 nucleotides agree with TRBD1. The length of the CDR3 is 13 residues. J lost 7 bases, V lost 4 bases, and 5 bases had no gene match. The CDR3 reads CASSSDREFGYTF. CDR3 bases: TGTGCCAGCAGTTCGGACAGGGAGTTTGGCTACACCTTC.

In its sample, this clonotype was seen a few times. This sequence joins TRBV7-9 and TRBJ1-1, with D tentatively TRBD1 (6 bases). Germline values: CDR1 SEHNR, CDR2 FQNEAQ (reference sequence). V was cut by 5 bases and J by 11 bases, with 12 bases left in between. The CDR3 is 11 amino acids. The CDR3 nucleotides read TGTGCCAGCAGCATCCGGGACAAGGCTTTCTTT. It translates to CASSIRDKAFF.

This clonotype was seen many times. The chain couples TRBV11-2 to TRBJ2-5; D is uncertain. The CDR3 runs 13 residues. V lost 5 bases and J 5 bases, leaving 12 bases between the germline ends. CDR1 is SGHAT and CDR2 is FQNNGV in the germline V gene. CDR3 protein: CASSTQVRETQYF. CDR3 in DNA: TGTGCCAGCAGCACGCAGGTTCGGGAGACCCAGTACTTC.

The chain combines TRBV6-6 with TRBJ2-7; 9 bases fit TRBD1. Germline loops: CDR1 MNHNY, CDR2 SVGAGI (reference sequence). J lost 5 bases, V lost 5 bases, and 10 bases had no gene match. The CDR3 spans 15 residues. The CDR3 is CASSTLGQGIDEQYF. CDR3 nucleotides: TGTGCCAGCAGTACCCTGGGACAGGGCATCGACGAGCAGTACTTC.

In its sample, this clonotype was seen many times. V usage is TRBV29-1 and J usage is TRBJ2-7; the match to TRBD1 covers 7 bases. Germline CDR1 is SQVTM and CDR2 is ANQGSEA. The CDR3 sequence is 11 residues long. V dropped 5 bases and J dropped 4; count of bases not matched to a gene: 2. Here the CDR3 reads CSVTGVYEQYF. CDR3 sequence (DNA): TGCAGCGTTACAGGGGTATACGAGCAGTACTTC.

V is TRBV19 and J is TRBJ2-1; no clear D. Germline V CDR1 and CDR2: LNHDA, SQIVND (reference sequence). V lost 2 bases to trimming and J lost 5 bases, with 4 bases between them. The CDR3 has 12 amino acids. This chain's CDR3 is CASSISHNEQFF. For the CDR3, the DNA is TGTGCCAGTAGTATATCTCACAATGAGCAGTTCTTC.

This chain connects TRBV11-2 to TRBJ2-7; 7 positions match TRBD2. The CDR3 spans 14 residues. Per germline, CDR1 SGHAT and CDR2 FQNNGV. J was trimmed by 1 base and V by 5 bases; bases with no gene match: 5. CDR3 region: CASSRLAESYEQYF. DNA of the CDR3: TGTGCCAGCAGCCGGCTAGCGGAGTCCTACGAGCAGTACTTC.

This clonotype was observed many times. V gene TRBV5-1 combines with J gene TRBJ2-1; 11 nucleotides agree with TRBD2. The CDR3 spans 15 residues. CDR1 and CDR2 (germline): SGHRS, YFSETQ. The trim removed 10 bases at V and 8 bases at J, leaving 14 bases unmatched. Written as DNA, the CDR3 is TGCGCCTCCGAAGAGTCTAGCGGGAGGTGGGATGAGCAGTTCTTC. It encodes CASEESSGRWDEQFF. The full variable domain, with the rest looked up from reference TRBV5-1 and TRBJ2-1, is KAGVTQTPRYLIKTRGQQVTLSCSPISGHRSVSWYQQTPGQGLQFLFEYFSETQRNKGNFPGRFSGRQFSNSRSEMNVSTLELGDSALYLCASEESSGRWDEQFFGPGTRLTVL.

This clonotype was counted ten times or more. The chain is built from TRBV6-5 and TRBJ1-1, with D maybe TRBD1 (5 bases). The germline V gene encodes CDR1 MNHEY and CDR2 SVGAGI. This CDR3 region has 15 residues. The V end lost 0 bases, the J end lost 5 bases, and 13 bases lay between the germline ends. The CDR3 reads CASSYSSSGGTEAFF. DNA of the CDR3: TGTGCCAGCAGTTACTCATCGTCCGGGGGGACTGAAGCTTTCTTT.

The table lists this clonotype with a few counts. The V call is TRBV29-1, the J call TRBJ2-1, with 14 positions matching TRBD2. V lost 6 bases to trimming and J lost 4 bases; unmatched junction nucleotides: 8. From germline, CDR1 is SQVTM and CDR2 ANQGSEA. The CDR3 is made up of 16 amino acids. CDR3 nucleotides: TGCAGCGTATCACCGGGACTAGCGGGAGCTTACAATGAGCAGTTCTTC. As protein: CSVSPGLAGAYNEQFF.

At least ten counts were recorded for this clonotype. This chain connects TRBV19 to TRBJ2-7; D is unclear. The CDR3 is made up of 11 amino acids. Germline V gene data show CDR1 as LNHDA and CDR2 as SQIVND (reference sequence). V lost 8 bases and J lost 5, with 10 bases in between. The CDR3 coding sequence is TGTGCCAGTGGCGGCGTGAACGAGCAGTACTTC. This gives the protein CASGGVNEQYF.

At least ten counts were recorded for this clonotype. The V call is TRBV10-3, the J call TRBJ2-7, with TRBD1 matching 8 bases. The CDR3 totals 12 residues. Looked up from germline, CDR1 is ENHRY and CDR2 is SYGVKD. V dropped 7 bases and J dropped 5; count of bases not matched to a gene: 4. As DNA, the CDR3 is TGTGCCATCACTACGGACAGGGACGAGCAGTACTTC. It encodes CAITTDRDEQYF.

This clonotype came up many times. The rearrangement uses TRBV29-1 and TRBJ2-7, with a weak D call TRBD2 (5 bases). V was clipped by 5 bases and J by 3 bases, with 5 bases between them. Germline CDR1 is SQVTM and CDR2 is ANQGSEA. This CDR3 comprises 10 residues. CDR3 loop: CSVRDYEQYF. The CDR3 bases are TGCAGCGTTCGGGACTACGAGCAGTACTTC.

This clonotype came up many times. The J gene is TRBJ2-1, the V gene TRBV27; D may be TRBD2 (6 bases). The CDR3 is 13 residues long. V was trimmed by 9 bases and J by 5 bases, leaving 14 bases between them. CDR1 is MNHEY and CDR2 is SMNVEV in the germline V gene (reference sequence). CDR3 in DNA: TGTGCCAGTGGGTCCGGGGGTCACAATGAGCAGTTCTTC. Its protein product is CASGSGGHNEQFF.

This clonotype was seen only a few times. V usage is TRBV6-1 and J usage is TRBJ1-5, with 8 bases aligning to TRBD1. The CDR3 consists of 14 residues. The germline gives CDR1 MNHNS, CDR2 SASEGT. V trimming: 10 bases; J trimming: 3 bases; junction bases outside the gene matches: 8. The CDR3 sequence: CATRDRTSNQPQHF. The CDR3, as DNA: TGTGCCACCAGGGACAGGACTTCCAATCAGCCCCAGCATTTT.

The table lists this clonotype with many counts. The chain recombines TRBV7-9 with TRBJ2-1; D might be TRBD2 (6 bases). Germline loops: CDR1 SEHNR, CDR2 FQNEAQ (reference sequence). Trimming took 7 bases from V and 5 from J, leaving 15 bases between them. The CDR3 length is 14 residues. CDR3 nucleotide sequence: TGTGCCAGCAACAGCGGGCTGTTGCACAATGAGCAGTTCTTC. It translates to CASNSGLLHNEQFF. The whole variable domain, filled in from reference TRBV7-9 and TRBJ2-1, reads DTGVSQNPRHKITKRGQNVTFRCDPISEHNRLYWYRQTLGQGPEFLTYFQNEAQLEKSRLLSDRFSAERPKGSFSTLEIQRTEQGDSAMYLCASNSGLLHNEQFFGPGTRLTVL.

In its sample, this clonotype was seen a few times. CDR3: CASSLYPTGGYTEAFF. CDR3 sequence (DNA): TGTGCCAGCAGTTTATACCCTACAGGGGGGTACACTGAAGCTTTCTTT. The chain joins TRBV28 to TRBJ1-1; TRBD1 aligns across 8 bases. Trimming cost V 1 base and J 3 bases; bases outside gene matches: 7. The CDR3 length is 16 residues. The germline gives CDR1 MDHEN, CDR2 SYDVKM.

This clonotype has at least ten counts. This chain uses TRBV11-2 with TRBJ2-7; perhaps TRBD2 as D (6 bases). Germline V CDR1 and CDR2: SGHAT, FQNNGV. Trimming removed 2 bases at V and 2 bases at J, with 10 bases between. The CDR3 covers 14 residues. The CDR3 is CASSLNAGPYEQYF. The CDR3 DNA reads TGTGCCAGCAGCTTAAACGCGGGACCCTACGAGCAGTACTTC.

This clonotype is judged medium-sized. The chain couples TRBV20-1 to TRBJ2-1; 9 bases are a match to TRBD2. The CDR3 runs to 14 residues. Germline V gene lookup returns CDR1 DFQATT and CDR2 SNEGSKA (reference sequence). Trimming removed 4 bases from V and 9 bases from J; junction bases left unmatched: 10. CDR3 region: CSAKPGLATGEQFF. The CDR3 DNA reads TGCAGTGCTAAACCGGGACTAGCAACTGGTGAGCAGTTCTTC.

The V call is TRBV27, the J call TRBJ2-4; D assignment may be TRBD1 or TRBD2 (6 bases each). Between the trimmed V and J ends, which lost 7 bases and 1 base, there was a span of 17 bases. Germline V gene sequence: CDR1 MNHEY, CDR2 SMNVEV (reference sequence). This CDR3 has 16 residues. In nucleotides, the CDR3 is TGTGCCAGCACCGTGGGGGGCCCTTGGGCCAAAAACATTCAGTACTTC. It translates to CASTVGGPWAKNIQYF.

The rearrangement links TRBV2 to TRBJ1-3; tentatively, D is TRBD1 (5 bases). V lost 4 bases and J lost 0, with 10 bases in between. The CDR3 sequence is 15 residues long. The germline V gene encodes CDR1 SNHLY and CDR2 FYNNEI. The CDR3 loop reads CASSGRQPSGNTIYF. DNA for the CDR3: TGTGCCAGCAGTGGGCGACAGCCCTCTGGAAACACCATATATTTT.

This clonotype has a count of ten or more. The V and J genes are TRBV5-4 and TRBJ2-1, with D perhaps given as TRBD1 or TRBD2 (5 bases each). V gave up 3 bases and J gave up 3 bases, with 13 bases separating them. The CDR3 spans 15 residues. CDR1 and CDR2 (germline): SGHNT, YYREEE (reference sequence). DNA for the CDR3: TGTGCCAGCAGCTCGGGGACGACAGACTACAATGAGCAGTTCTTC. Its protein is CASSSGTTDYNEQFF.

This clonotype was picked up many times. V gene TRBV29-1 combines with J gene TRBJ2-3, with TRBD2 identical over 7 bases. V was clipped by 6 bases and J by 2 bases; unmatched bases: 5. Germline-derived CDR1 and CDR2 are SQVTM and ANQGSEA. This CDR3 has 13 residues. The CDR3 DNA sequence: TGCAGCGTGGTGGGAGGGCTCACAGATACGCAGTATTTT. Protein: CSVVGGLTDTQYF.

This clonotype was recorded at least ten times. The J gene is TRBJ2-1, the V gene TRBV7-2, with 14 bases lining up with TRBD2. The length of the CDR3 is 16 residues. Germline-derived CDR1 and CDR2 are SGHTA and FQGNSA. V was clipped by 3 bases and J by 8 bases; unmatched bases: 6. The CDR3 sequence is CASSLAGTSGSYEQFF. The DNA for the CDR3 is TGTGCCAGCAGCTTGGCCGGGACTAGCGGGAGTTATGAGCAGTTCTTC.

This clonotype was detected ten times or more. V gene TRBV28 combines with J gene TRBJ1-4; a possible D gene is TRBD1 (5 bases). The V gene's germline CDR1 is MDHEN and CDR2 SYDVKM. V was pared by 6 bases and J by 8 bases, with 13 bases between. CDR3 length: 13 amino acids. CDR3: CASRAGLGEKLFF. The DNA of the CDR3 is TGTGCCAGCAGGGCGGGACTCGGCGAAAAACTGTTTTTT.

The chain links TRBV6-5 to TRBJ2-7, with D possibly matching TRBD2 (5 bases). There are 13 residues in the CDR3. Trimming left V 2 bases short and J 3 bases short, with 8 bases between. Germline V CDR1 and CDR2: MNHEY, SVGAGI. The CDR3 DNA reads as TGTGCCAGCAGTTACGACGGGGACTACGAGCAGTACTTC. This sequence encodes CASSYDGDYEQYF.

At least ten counts were recorded for this clonotype. The chain carries TRBV20-1 and TRBJ2-2; D is uncertain. This CDR3 region has 11 residues. V was cut by 7 bases and J by 7 bases, with 10 bases left in between. CDR1 and CDR2 (germline): DFQATT, SNEGSKA (reference sequence). The CDR3 sequence is CSVWAGGELFF. The CDR3 DNA is TGCAGTGTTTGGGCCGGCGGGGAGCTGTTTTTT.